This T cell receptor beta chain was identified during a study of cytomegalovirus exposure and HLA in healthy donors. Germline V gene lookup returns CDR1 MNHEY and CDR2 SMNVEV (reference sequence). V lost 3 bases to trimming and J lost 3 bases, with 6 bases between them. The CDR3 is 13 residues long. The PCR employed 60 Vbeta primers together with 13 Jbeta primers. The assay was immunoSEQ multiplex PCR, and TCRdb's table has in-frame clones only and misses some. Of around 80,000 clones in the sample, roughly 70% were seen once. The V gene is TRBV27, the J gene TRBJ1-3; D is possibly TRBD1 (5 bases). This receptor was taken from a middle-aged man in good health and CMV-seropositive. Sequencing was carried out using PBMCs. The CDR3 loop is CASSFGGGNTIYF. Here the CDR3 DNA reads TGTGCCAGCAGTTTCGGGGGTGGAAACACCATATATTTT.